These 4 T cell receptor beta chains came from one sample sequenced in a study of blood T cells in healthy people across ages. The second PCR ran roughly 7 to 11 cycles with a sample-barcoded 5' primer and J-beta primers. TCRdb processed the 5' RACE reads anew with MiXCR; each CDR3 protein has one entry. This table has 750,000 to 1,000,000 distinct CDR3 sequences, 29% appearing once. In addition, the sample was reused for a study of T cells of mothers and their children.

The sequenced sample consisted of blood. Receptors were obtained from a woman in her forties in good health.

This sequence joins TRBV11-1 and TRBJ2-5; 11 nucleotides agree with TRBD1. The length of the CDR3 is 16 residues. Germline CDR1 and CDR2: SGHAT and FQDESV (reference sequence). The J segment lost 11 bases and the V segment lost 5 bases, leaving 16 bases of the junction unmatched. The CDR3 bases are TGTGCCAGCAGCCTACCCCGGGACAGGGGGGACAATGAGCAGTACTTC. The encoded protein is CASSLPRDRGDNEQYF.

This chain joins TRBV29-1 and TRBJ2-1, with 9 bases aligning to TRBD2. The CDR3 covers 14 residues. V gave up 6 bases and J gave up 5 bases; unmatched junction bases: 8. Germline assignment: CDR1 SQVTM and CDR2 ANQGSEA. The CDR3 bases are TGCAGCGTCAAGGACGGACTAGCGAACAATGAGCAGTTCTTC. Amino acids: CSVKDGLANNEQFF.

The CDR3 bases are TGTGCCAGCAGTTTAATTCTAGGAGCCGGTGAGCAGTTCTTC. Translated, it gives CASSLILGAGEQFF. This chain joins TRBV13 and TRBJ2-1; D unclear. The length of the CDR3 is 14 residues. Between the trimmed V and J ends, which lost 6 bases and 9 bases, there was a span of 18 bases. Germline V CDR1 and CDR2: PRHDT, FYEKMQ (reference sequence).

This clonotype was detected a few times. The rearrangement joins TRBV24-1 to TRBJ2-1; TRBD1 matches at 11 bases. The better agreement between TRBJ2-7 and the DNA end casts doubt on the J call. The CDR3 covers 15 residues. Germline values: CDR1 KGHDR, CDR2 SFDVKD. The CDR3 spells CATSGGTGGYNEQYF. The DNA of the CDR3 is TGTGCCACCAGTGGTGGGACAGGGGGTTACAATGAGCAGTACTTC.